This T cell receptor beta chain was sequenced for a study of T cells in Graves' hyperthyroidism and ophthalmopathy (dated by TCRdb to the late 2010s). Some background on the complete study: Peripheral blood was collected at initial diagnosis, before any treatment. To identify distinguishing TCR V-J signatures, a discovery cohort of around 98 patients was used, comprising fewer than 45 with Graves' ophthalmopathy and some 57 with stable Graves' hyperthyroidism. An independent validation cohort of 18 to 20 hyperthyroidism patients and about 15 patients who later progressed to ophthalmopathy tested prospective prediction of ophthalmopathy. The roughly 90 discovery patients were divided at random into training and test sets in a 7:3 ratio. The study also compared thyroid tissue and blood T-cell repertoires from more than five Graves' hyperthyroidism patients. After sampling, hyperthyroidism patients received methimazole starting at 30 mg daily, and ophthalmopathy patients received high-dose intravenous methylprednisolone. According to the paper, TCR Vbeta CDR3 sequencing was carried out on some 130 peripheral blood samples, which came from around 43 ophthalmopathy, approximately 72 hyperthyroidism and 17 progressor patients. What the study reported, not specific to this receptor: Most expanded thyroid clonotypes (frequency above 0.001) were also detected in blood, a finding suggesting that blood repertoires may reflect thyroid immune responses. Ophthalmopathy was separated from stable hyperthyroidism by a 13 V-J signature model, with approximately 86% sensitivity and about 81% specificity obtained in cross-validation and 80%/75% obtained in testing. Sample size was not statistically predetermined, and blinding of investigators to group allocation was not performed. In validation, the model predicted progression to ophthalmopathy a median of about 6.8 months before onset, with roughly 71% sensitivity and roughly 73% specificity.

Remarks on this clonotype: Its antigen has not been determined. No much larger clone exists at a distance of one base, and base qualities are not known.

Stable Graves' hyperthyroidism was defined as no progression to ophthalmopathy during 18 months of follow-up. The hyperthyroidism patients were between 18 and 65 years old and newly diagnosed, with a disease duration of less than 2 months. Any patient with an uncontrolled infection, another autoimmune disease, pregnancy or lactation was excluded. Diagnoses were based on clinical symptoms, serum thyroxine and TRAb, thyroid ultrasound and orbital computed tomography. Ficoll-Paque density gradient centrifugation was used to isolate PBMCs from about 10 ml of fresh peripheral blood. Trizol reagent was used to extract total RNA, and RNA quality was then checked on an Agilent 2100 Bioanalyzer. Amplification of TCR beta CDR3 regions was carried out from RNA transcripts. For the first round of RT-PCR on the TCR CDR3, the HTBI primer set was used together with the Qiagen OneStep RT-PCR kit. Libraries were constructed in a second round of multiplex PCR, after which size selection and purification were performed. Paired-end sequencing of the libraries was performed with 100 bp reads on an Illumina HiSeq2000. Regarding the original processing steps: SOAPnuke was used to process the raw data, with reads discarded if the reads contained adapters or uncalled bases, had a mean Phred below 15, or lacked an exact constant-primer or identifier match. COPE v1.2.5 was used to merge high-quality paired reads, and clonotypes were defined as unique nucleotide sequences. MiTCR v1.1 was used to align clonotypes to the IMGT TRBV, TRBD and TRBJ reference segments. Analysis was restricted to V-J combinations with a frequency above 0.0001, which covered 99.2% of repertoires. The TCS score was defined as F50 (clonal expansion) divided by E x V (chaos), with BLOSUM62-based TCRdist calculated between CDR3 peptides within each V-J. Welch's t-statistics and random forest reduced just over 500 V-J features to 10 to 15, which were used in a naive Bayes classifier (R e1071). TCRdb's own reprocessing of the public reads used fastp at Q25 and MiXCR and kept productive beta chains. Rows with one shared CDR3 protein collapse into an entry with the most common genes and DNA. These V and J calls derive from TCRdb rather than the authors' analysis. The sample has about 710,000 distinct CDR3 sequences on record, about 15% of them singletons. The ten biggest clones cover under 10% of the sample.

This clonotype originated in a man younger than 35 with Graves' hyperthyroidism. The sequencing input was blood.

The nucleotide sequence reads as follows: TGTGCCAGCAGTCGCATAACCGGGACTAGCGAGAGTCGGGGCCAGTACTTC. It is translated as CASSRITGTSESRGQYF. The chain uses TRBV28 and TRBJ2-5; the central 10 bases match TRBD2. V and J are trimmed by 5 bases and 10 bases, and the gene matches miss 19 bases of the junction. The germline V gene sets CDR1 to MDHEN and CDR2 to SYDVKM. Measured from the cysteine to the phenylalanine, the CDR3 is 17 residues long. Just CDR3 DNA is preserved here, 51 bases in frame from base 1.